This T cell receptor beta chain appears in the sequencing data of a study of CD8 T cells in Susac syndrome. Random hexamers were used to reverse transcribe roughly 0.45 to 1 ug of RNA. TCRdb processed the immunoSEQ multiplex PCR reads anew with MiXCR; each CDR3 protein has one entry. The sample lists more than 65,000 distinct CDR3 sequences; just under 95% were seen once. Germline V lookup: CDR1 SEHNR, CDR2 FQNEAQ (reference sequence). The CDR3 consists of 11 residues. The V and J ends lost 9 bases and 5 bases respectively, with 7 bases between them. V is TRBV7-9 and J is TRBJ2-2; no reliable D call. The sample taken for sequencing was CD8+ T cells from PBMCs. This receptor was taken from a human donor with Susac syndrome. The CDR3 DNA sequence: TGTGCCAGTATGGGGACCGGGGAGCTGTTTTTT. Translated, it gives CASMGTGELFF. Full variable domain (missing parts from reference TRBV7-9 and TRBJ2-2): DTGVSQNPRHKITKRGQNVTFRCDPISEHNRLYWYRQTLGQGPEFLTYFQNEAQLEKSRLLSDRFSAERPKGSFSTLEIQRTEQGDSAMYLCASMGTGELFFGEGSRLTVL.